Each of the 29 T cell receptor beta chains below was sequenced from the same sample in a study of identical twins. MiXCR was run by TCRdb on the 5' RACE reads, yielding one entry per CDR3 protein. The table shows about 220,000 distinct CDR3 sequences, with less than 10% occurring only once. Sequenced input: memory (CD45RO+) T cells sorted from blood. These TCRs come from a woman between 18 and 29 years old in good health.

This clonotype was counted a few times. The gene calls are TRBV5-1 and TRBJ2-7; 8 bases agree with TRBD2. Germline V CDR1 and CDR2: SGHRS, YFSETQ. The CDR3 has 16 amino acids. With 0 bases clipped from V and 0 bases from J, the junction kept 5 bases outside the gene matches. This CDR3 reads CASSLAGGRSSYEQYF. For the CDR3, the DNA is TGCGCCAGCAGCTTGGCCGGCGGGAGGAGCTCCTACGAGCAGTACTTC.

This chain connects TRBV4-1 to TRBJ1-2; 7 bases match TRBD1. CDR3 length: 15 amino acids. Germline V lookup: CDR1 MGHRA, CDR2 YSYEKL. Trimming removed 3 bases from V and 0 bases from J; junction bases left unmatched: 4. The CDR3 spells CASSQGTAANYGYTF. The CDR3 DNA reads TGCGCCAGCAGCCAGGGGACAGCTGCTAACTATGGCTACACCTTC.

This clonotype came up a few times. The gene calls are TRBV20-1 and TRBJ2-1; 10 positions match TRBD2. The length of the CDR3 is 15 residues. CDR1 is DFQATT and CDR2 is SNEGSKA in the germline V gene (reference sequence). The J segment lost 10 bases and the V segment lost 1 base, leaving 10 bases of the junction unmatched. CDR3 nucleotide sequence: TGCAGTGCTAGAGGCCTAGCGGGAGCCTCGGAAGAGCAGTTCTTC. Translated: CSARGLAGASEEQFF.

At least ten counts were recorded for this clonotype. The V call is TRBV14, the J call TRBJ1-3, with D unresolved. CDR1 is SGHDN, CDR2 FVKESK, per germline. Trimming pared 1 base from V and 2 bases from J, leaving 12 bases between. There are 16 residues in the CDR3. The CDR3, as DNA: TGTGCCAGCAGCCAAGTCGGGTCAGGAACTGGAAACACCATATATTTT. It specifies CASSQVGSGTGNTIYF.

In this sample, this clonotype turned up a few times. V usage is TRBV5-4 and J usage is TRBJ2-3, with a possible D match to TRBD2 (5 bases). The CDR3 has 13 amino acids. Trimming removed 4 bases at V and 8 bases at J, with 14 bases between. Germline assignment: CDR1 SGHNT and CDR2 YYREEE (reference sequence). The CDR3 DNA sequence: TGTGCCAGCAGCGTACTAGAGAGAGCTACGCAGTATTTT. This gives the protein CASSVLERATQYF.

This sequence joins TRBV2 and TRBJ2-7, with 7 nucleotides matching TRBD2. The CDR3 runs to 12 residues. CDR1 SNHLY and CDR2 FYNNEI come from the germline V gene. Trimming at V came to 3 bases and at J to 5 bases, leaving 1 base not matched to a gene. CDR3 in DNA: TGTGCCAGCAGTGAGGGAGGGGACGAGCAGTACTTC. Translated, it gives CASSEGGDEQYF.

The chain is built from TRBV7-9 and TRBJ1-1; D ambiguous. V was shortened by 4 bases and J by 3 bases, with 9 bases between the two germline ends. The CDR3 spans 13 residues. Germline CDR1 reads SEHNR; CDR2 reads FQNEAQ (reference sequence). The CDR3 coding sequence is TGTGCCAGCAGCTACCTCGGGGACACTGAAGCTTTCTTT. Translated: CASSYLGDTEAFF. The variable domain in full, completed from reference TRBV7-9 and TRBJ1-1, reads DTGVSQNPRHKITKRGQNVTFRCDPISEHNRLYWYRQTLGQGPEFLTYFQNEAQLEKSRLLSDRFSAERPKGSFSTLEIQRTEQGDSAMYLCASSYLGDTEAFFGQGTRLTVV.

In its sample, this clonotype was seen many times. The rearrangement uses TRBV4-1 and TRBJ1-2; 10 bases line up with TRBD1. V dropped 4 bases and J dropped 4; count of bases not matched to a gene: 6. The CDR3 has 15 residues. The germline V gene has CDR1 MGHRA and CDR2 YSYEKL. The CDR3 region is CASSLRDRGGYGYTF. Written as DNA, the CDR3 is TGCGCCAGCAGCCTCCGGGACAGGGGCGGCTATGGCTACACCTTC.

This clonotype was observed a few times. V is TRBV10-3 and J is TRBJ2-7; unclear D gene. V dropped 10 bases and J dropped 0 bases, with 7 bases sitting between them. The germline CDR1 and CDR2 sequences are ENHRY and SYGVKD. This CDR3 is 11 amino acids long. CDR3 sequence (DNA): TGTGCCACGCGAAGCTCCTACGAGCAGTACTTC. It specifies CATRSSYEQYF.

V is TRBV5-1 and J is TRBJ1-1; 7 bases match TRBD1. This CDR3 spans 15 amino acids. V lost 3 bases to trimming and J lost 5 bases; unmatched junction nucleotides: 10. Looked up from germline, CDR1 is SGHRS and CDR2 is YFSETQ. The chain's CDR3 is CASSSGTDSFTEAFF. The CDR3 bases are TGCGCCAGCAGCTCCGGGACAGATTCTTTTACTGAAGCTTTCTTT.

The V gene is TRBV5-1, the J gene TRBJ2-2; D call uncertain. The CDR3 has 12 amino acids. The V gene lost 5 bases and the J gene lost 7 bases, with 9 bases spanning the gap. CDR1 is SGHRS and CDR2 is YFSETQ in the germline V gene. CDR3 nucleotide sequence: TGCGCCAGCAGTGGGCCGGGCGGGGAGCTGTTTTTT. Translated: CASSGPGGELFF.

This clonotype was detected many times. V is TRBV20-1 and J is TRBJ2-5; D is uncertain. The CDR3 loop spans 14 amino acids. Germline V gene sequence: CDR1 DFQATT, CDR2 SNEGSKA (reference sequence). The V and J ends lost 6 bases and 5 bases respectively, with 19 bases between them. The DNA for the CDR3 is TGCAGTGCAGAGGCCGGTTTCCCTCCGGAGACCCAGTACTTC. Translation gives CSAEAGFPPETQYF.

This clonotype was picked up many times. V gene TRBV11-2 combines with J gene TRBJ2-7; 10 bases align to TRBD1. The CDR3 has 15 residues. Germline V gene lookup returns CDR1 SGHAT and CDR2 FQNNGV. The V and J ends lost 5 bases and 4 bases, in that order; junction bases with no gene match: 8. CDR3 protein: CASSHRQGARYEQYF. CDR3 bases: TGTGCCAGCAGCCACAGACAGGGGGCTCGGTACGAGCAGTACTTC.

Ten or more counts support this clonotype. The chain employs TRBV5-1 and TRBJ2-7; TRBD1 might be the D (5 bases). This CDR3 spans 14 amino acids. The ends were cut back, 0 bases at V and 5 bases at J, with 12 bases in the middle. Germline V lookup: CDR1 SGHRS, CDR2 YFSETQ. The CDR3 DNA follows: TGCGCCAGCAGCTTGGAGGGGCCGCCCCACGAGCAGTACTTC. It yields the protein CASSLEGPPHEQYF. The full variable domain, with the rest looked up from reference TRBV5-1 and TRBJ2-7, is KAGVTQTPRYLIKTRGQQVTLSCSPISGHRSVSWYQQTPGQGLQFLFEYFSETQRNKGNFPGRFSGRQFSNSRSEMNVSTLELGDSALYLCASSLEGPPHEQYFGPGTRLTVT.

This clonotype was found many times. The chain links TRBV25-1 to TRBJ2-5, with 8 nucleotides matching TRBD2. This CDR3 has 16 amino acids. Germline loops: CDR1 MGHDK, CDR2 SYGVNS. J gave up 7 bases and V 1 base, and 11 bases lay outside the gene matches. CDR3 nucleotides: TGTGCCAGCAGTGAATTGGGTAGCGGGGATCCTTCGACCCAGTACTTC. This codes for CASSELGSGDPSTQYF. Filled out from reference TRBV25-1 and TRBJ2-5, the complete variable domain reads EADIYQTPRYLVIGTGKKITLECSQTMGHDKMYWYQQDPGMELHLIHYSYGVNSTEKGDLSSESTVSRIRTEHFPLTLESARPSHTSQYLCASSELGSGDPSTQYFGPGTRLLVL.

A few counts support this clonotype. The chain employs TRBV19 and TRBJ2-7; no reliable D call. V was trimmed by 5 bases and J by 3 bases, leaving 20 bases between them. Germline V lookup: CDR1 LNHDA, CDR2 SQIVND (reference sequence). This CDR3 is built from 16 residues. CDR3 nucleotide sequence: TGTGCCAGTAGTCCTCCCGGACGGACCTCCGTCTACGAGCAGTACTTC. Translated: CASSPPGRTSVYEQYF.

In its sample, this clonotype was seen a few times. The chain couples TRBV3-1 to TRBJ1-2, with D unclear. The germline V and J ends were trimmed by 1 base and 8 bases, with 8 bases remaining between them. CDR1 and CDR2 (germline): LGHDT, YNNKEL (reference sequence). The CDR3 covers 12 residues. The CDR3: CASSQGTVGYTF. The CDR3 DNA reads TGTGCCAGCAGCCAAGGAACGGTAGGCTACACCTTC.

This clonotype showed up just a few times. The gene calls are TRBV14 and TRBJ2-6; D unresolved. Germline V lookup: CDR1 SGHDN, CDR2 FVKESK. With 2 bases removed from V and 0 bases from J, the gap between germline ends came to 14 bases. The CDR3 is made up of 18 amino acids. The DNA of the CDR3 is TGTGCCAGCAGCCAAAGGGCAGTACGGTACTCTGGGGCCAACGTCCTGACTTTC. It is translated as CASSQRAVRYSGANVLTF. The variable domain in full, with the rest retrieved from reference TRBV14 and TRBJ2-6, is EAGVTQFPSHSVIEKGQTVTLRCDPISGHDNLYWYRRVMGKEIKFLLHFVKESKQDESGMPNNRFLAERTGGTYSTLKVQPAELEDSGVYFCASSQRAVRYSGANVLTFGAGSRLTVL.

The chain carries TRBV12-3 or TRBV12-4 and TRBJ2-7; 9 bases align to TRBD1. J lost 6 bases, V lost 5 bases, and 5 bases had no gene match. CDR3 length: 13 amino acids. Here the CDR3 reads CASSPGQGGEQYF. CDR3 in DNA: TGTGCCAGCAGTCCGGGACAGGGTGGCGAGCAGTACTTC.

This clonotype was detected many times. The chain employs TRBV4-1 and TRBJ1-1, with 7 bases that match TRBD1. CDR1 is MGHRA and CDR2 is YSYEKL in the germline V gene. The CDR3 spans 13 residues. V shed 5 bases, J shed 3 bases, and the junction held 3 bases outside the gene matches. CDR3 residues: CASSAQGDTEAFF. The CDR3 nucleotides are TGCGCCAGCAGCGCGCAGGGGGACACTGAAGCTTTCTTT.

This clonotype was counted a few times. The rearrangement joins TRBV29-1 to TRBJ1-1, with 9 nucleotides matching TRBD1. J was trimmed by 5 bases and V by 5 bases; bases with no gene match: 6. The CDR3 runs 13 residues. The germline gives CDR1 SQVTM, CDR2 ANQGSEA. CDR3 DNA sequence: TGCAGCGTTAGGGACAGGGAGAATACTGAAGCTTTCTTT. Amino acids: CSVRDRENTEAFF.

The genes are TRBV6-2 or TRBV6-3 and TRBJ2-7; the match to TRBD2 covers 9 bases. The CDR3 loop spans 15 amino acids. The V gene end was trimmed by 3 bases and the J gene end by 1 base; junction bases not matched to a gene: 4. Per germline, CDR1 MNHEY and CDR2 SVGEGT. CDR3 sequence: CASSYMGLASYEQYF. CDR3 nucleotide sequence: TGTGCCAGCAGTTATATGGGACTAGCTTCCTACGAGCAGTACTTC.

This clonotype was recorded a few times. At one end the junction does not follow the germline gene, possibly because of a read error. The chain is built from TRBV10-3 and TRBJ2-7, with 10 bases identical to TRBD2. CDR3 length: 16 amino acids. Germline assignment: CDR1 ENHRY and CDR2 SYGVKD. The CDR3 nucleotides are TGTGCCATCAGTGACCGAAGCGGGAGGGCCTCCCACGAGCAGTACTTC. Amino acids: CAISDRSGRASHEQYF.

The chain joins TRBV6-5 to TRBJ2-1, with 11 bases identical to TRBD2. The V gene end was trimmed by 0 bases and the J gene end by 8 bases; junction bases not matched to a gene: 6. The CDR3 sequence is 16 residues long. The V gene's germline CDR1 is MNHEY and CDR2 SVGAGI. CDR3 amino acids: CASSYSKLAGDYEQFF. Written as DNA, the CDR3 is TGTGCCAGCAGTTACTCGAAACTAGCGGGAGACTATGAGCAGTTCTTC.

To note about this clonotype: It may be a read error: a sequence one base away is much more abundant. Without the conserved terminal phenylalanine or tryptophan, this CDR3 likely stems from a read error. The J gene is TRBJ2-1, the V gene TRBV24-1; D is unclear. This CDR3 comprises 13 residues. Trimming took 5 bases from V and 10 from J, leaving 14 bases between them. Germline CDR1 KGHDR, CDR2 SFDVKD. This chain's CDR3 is CATSALESGEQFY. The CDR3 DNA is TGTGCCACCAGTGCCCTGGAGTCCGGGGAGCAGTTCTAC.

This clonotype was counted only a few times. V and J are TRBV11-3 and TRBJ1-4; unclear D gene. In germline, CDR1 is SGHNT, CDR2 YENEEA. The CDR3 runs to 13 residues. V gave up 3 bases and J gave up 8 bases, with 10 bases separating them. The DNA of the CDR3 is TGTGCCAGCAGCTTCCTAGGCTCGGAAAAACTGTTTTTT. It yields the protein CASSFLGSEKLFF.

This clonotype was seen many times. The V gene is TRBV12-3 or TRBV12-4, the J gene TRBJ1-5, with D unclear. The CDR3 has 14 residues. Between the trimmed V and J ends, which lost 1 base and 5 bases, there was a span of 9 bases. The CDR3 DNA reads TGTGCCAGCAGTTTAGGGTTTACGCATCAGCCCCAGCATTTT. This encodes CASSLGFTHQPQHF.

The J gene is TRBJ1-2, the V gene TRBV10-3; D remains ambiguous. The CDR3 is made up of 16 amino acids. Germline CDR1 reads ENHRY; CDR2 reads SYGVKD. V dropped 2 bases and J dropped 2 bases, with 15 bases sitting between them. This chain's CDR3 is CAISESLAGDNYGYTF. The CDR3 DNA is TGTGCCATCAGTGAGAGCCTCGCAGGTGACAACTATGGCTACACCTTC.

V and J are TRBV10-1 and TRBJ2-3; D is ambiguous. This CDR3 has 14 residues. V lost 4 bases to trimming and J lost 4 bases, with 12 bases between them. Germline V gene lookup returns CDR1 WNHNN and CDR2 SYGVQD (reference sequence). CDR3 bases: TGCGCCAGCAGTGCCGGGTACATGGCAGATACGCAGTATTTT. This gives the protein CASSAGYMADTQYF.